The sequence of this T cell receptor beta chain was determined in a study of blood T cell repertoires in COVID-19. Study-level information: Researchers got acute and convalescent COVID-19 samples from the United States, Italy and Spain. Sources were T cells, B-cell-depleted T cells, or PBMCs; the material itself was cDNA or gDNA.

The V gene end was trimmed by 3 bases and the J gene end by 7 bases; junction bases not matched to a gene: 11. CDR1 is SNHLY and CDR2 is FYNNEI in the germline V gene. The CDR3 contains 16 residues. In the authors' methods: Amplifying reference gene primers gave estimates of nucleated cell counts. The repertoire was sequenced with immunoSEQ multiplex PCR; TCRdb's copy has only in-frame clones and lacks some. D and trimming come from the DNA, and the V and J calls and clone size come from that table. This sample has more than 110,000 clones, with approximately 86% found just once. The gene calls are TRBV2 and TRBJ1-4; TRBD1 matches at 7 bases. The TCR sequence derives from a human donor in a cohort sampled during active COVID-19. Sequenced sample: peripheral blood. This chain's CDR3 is CASSDWLGGAAEKLFF. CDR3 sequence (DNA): TGTGCCAGCAGTGATTGGTTAGGGGGCGCCGCTGAAAAACTGTTTTTT.